The subject of this entry is one TCR beta chain. These data originate in a study of Ad26.COV2.S vaccination and SARS-CoV-2 variants. Treatment in this sample: 15 to 20 received Ad26.COV2.S at low or high dose, single or two shots; 5 received placebo; per-sample allocation not given. Sampling was done on day 63 after the first vaccine or placebo injection. Sequencing used immunoSEQ multiplex PCR; TCRdb keeps in-frame clones, though not all of them. This table holds approximately 360,000 clones, around 82% found once. The TCR was taken from a person between 18 and 60 years old who received the Ad26.COV2.S COVID-19 vaccine or a placebo. This specimen was peripheral blood, taken in a trial of Ad26.COV2.S vaccine versus placebo.

The CDR3 DNA reads TGTGCCAGCAGCTTAGTTTATGGAGGGGCCTACGAGCAGTACTTC. Amino acids: CASSLVYGGAYEQYF. The rearrangement links TRBV11-2 to TRBJ2-7; possibly TRBD2 for D (6 bases). V lost 1 base, J lost 2 bases, and 12 bases lay in between. CDR1 is SGHAT, CDR2 FQNNGV, per germline. This CDR3 is 15 amino acids long.